The 21 T cell receptor beta chains in this list originate from one sample, sequenced in a study of early T cells in non-severe SARS-CoV-2 infection (dated by TCRdb to about 2021). Library preparation was by 5' RACE. Sequencer: NextSeq 500. TCRdb itself trimmed the public reads at Q25 with fastp, ran MiXCR and retained productive beta chains. Each CDR3 protein appears once, grouped with its most common genes and DNA. Recorded for this sample are 30,000 to 40,000 distinct CDR3 sequences; approximately 6.9% of them occurred a single time. Roughly an eighth of the sample is taken by the ten largest. This specimen consisted of whole blood, obtained at baseline. Receptors originate from an adult who was a healthcare worker with PCR-confirmed SARS-CoV-2 infection or an uninfected control (not recorded which).

This clonotype was picked up many times. The chain couples TRBV20-1 to TRBJ2-5; 7 positions match TRBD2. This CDR3 has 16 amino acids. Germline V CDR1 and CDR2: DFQATT, SNEGSKA (reference sequence). The J segment lost 1 base and the V segment lost 0 bases, leaving 8 bases of the junction unmatched. Written as DNA, the CDR3 is TGCAGTGCTAGAGATTCGGGGGGAGGGTCCCAAGAGACCCAGTACTTC. The encoded protein is CSARDSGGGSQETQYF.

With respect to this clonotype: This may be a read error, as it is one base from a much larger clone. This rearrangement joins TRBV12-3 or TRBV12-4 to TRBJ1-1; TRBD1 matches 7 bases. Losses at the gene ends were 0 bases for V and 7 bases for J; bases not matched to a gene: 8. The CDR3 runs to 15 residues. This CDR3 is CASSLAGGLVIEAFF. The CDR3 DNA reads as TGTGCCAGCAGTTTAGCAGGGGGCTTGGTGATTGAAGCTTTCTTT.

This clonotype was picked up a small number of times. V gene TRBV11-1 combines with J gene TRBJ2-1; TRBD2 matches 7 bases. This CDR3 is built from 15 residues. Germline V gives CDR1 SGHAT, CDR2 FQDESV (reference sequence). The V gene end was trimmed by 1 base and the J gene end by 6 bases; junction bases not matched to a gene: 6. The CDR3 protein is CASSLVGGSVNEQFF. The CDR3 nucleotides are TGTGCCAGCAGCTTAGTTGGCGGGAGTGTCAATGAGCAGTTCTTC.

The chain couples TRBV12-5 to TRBJ1-5, with a weak D call TRBD1 (5 bases). This CDR3 contains 14 residues. Germline V gene sequence: CDR1 LGHNT, CDR2 FRNRAP. The ends were cut back, 6 bases at V and 2 bases at J, with 11 bases in the middle. The CDR3 protein is CASGPQGGNQPQHF. DNA for the CDR3: TGTGCTAGTGGGCCTCAGGGCGGCAATCAGCCCCAGCATTTT.

This clonotype was seen a few times. CDR3 protein: CASSPGQSPYNEQFF. CDR3 nucleotide sequence: TGTGCCAGCAGCCCGGGACAGAGTCCCTACAATGAGCAGTTCTTC. V and J are TRBV5-4 and TRBJ2-1; 7 bases agree with TRBD1. Germline-derived CDR1 and CDR2 are SGHNT and YYREEE (reference sequence). V trimming: 4 bases; J trimming: 2 bases; junction bases outside the gene matches: 6. The CDR3 covers 15 residues.

This clonotype has only one observation. This may stem from a read error, because a much larger clone lies one nucleotide away. This chain links TRBV18 with TRBJ2-7; D may correspond to TRBD1 or TRBD2 (5 bases each). This CDR3 contains 14 residues. Germline loops: CDR1 KGHSH, CDR2 LQKENI. The CDR3 DNA is TGTGTCAGCTCACCCGGGACGGGCTCCTACGAGCAGTACTTC. Amino acids: CVSSPGTGSYEQYF.

Ten or more counts support this clonotype. The rearrangement joins TRBV29-1 to TRBJ1-1, with D maybe TRBD1 (5 bases). Germline V gives CDR1 SQVTM, CDR2 ANQGSEA. This CDR3 contains 15 residues. V was pared by 5 bases and J by 5 bases, with 21 bases between. The CDR3 here is CSVLRGGVLGTEAFF. The DNA for the CDR3 is TGCAGCGTTTTACGGGGAGGGGTTCTAGGGACTGAAGCTTTCTTT.

This chain connects TRBV6-6 to TRBJ2-7; TRBD1 aligns across 8 bases. CDR1 is MNHNY, CDR2 SVGAGI, per germline (reference sequence). V trimming: 5 bases; J trimming: 0 bases; junction bases outside the gene matches: 12. This CDR3 contains 17 residues. The CDR3 sequence: CASSPEYGQGSSYEQYV. CDR3 nucleotide sequence: TGTGCCAGCAGTCCAGAATACGGACAGGGCAGCTCCTACGAGCAGTACGTC.

There are a few counts of this clonotype. V usage is TRBV6-2 or TRBV6-3 and J usage is TRBJ1-5; a possible D gene is TRBD1 (6 bases). There are 16 residues in the CDR3. CDR1 is MNHEY, CDR2 SVGEGT, per germline. Trimming removed 0 bases from V and 2 bases from J, with 11 bases in between. CDR3 protein: CASSYSPAGGNQPQHF. The CDR3, as DNA: TGTGCCAGCAGTTACTCCCCGGCAGGGGGCAATCAGCCCCAGCATTTT.

This clonotype was detected a few times. The CDR3 DNA sequence: TGTGCCAGCGCGTTAGCCACAGATACGCAGTATTTT. It specifies CASALATDTQYF. The genes are TRBV19 and TRBJ2-3; D remains ambiguous. The CDR3 has 12 residues. Germline CDR1 reads LNHDA; CDR2 reads SQIVND (reference sequence). V lost 9 bases and J 2 bases, leaving 9 bases between the germline ends.

This clonotype appeared many times. This rearrangement joins TRBV28 to TRBJ2-2; the D is unclear. Germline assignment: CDR1 MDHEN and CDR2 SYDVKM. Trimming shortened V by 3 bases and J by 4 bases, and 0 bases separated the two germline ends. The CDR3 is 11 amino acids. This chain's CDR3 is CASSFTGELFF. CDR3 bases: TGTGCCAGCAGTTTCACCGGGGAGCTGTTTTTT.

This clonotype was counted a few times. V usage is TRBV4-2 and J usage is TRBJ2-1; D might be TRBD2 (6 bases). The CDR3 consists of 15 residues. V shed 0 bases and J shed 7 bases, with 13 bases lying between them. The germline CDR1 and CDR2 sequences are LGHNA and YNFKEQ. Here the CDR3 reads CASSQDSDGGNEQFF. The CDR3 region has the DNA TGTGCCAGCAGCCAAGATTCGGACGGGGGAAATGAGCAGTTCTTC.

This clonotype turned up a few times. This chain links TRBV18 with TRBJ2-3, with D maybe TRBD2 (5 bases). The V end lost 3 bases, the J end lost 0 bases, and 16 bases lay between the germline ends. Germline CDR1 reads KGHSH; CDR2 reads LQKENI. The length of the CDR3 is 17 residues. CDR3 residues: CASSPRGREPSTDTQYF. The CDR3 DNA reads as TGTGCCAGCTCACCCCGTGGAAGGGAGCCTAGCACAGATACGCAGTATTTT. The full variable domain, its missing parts supplied by reference TRBV18 and TRBJ2-3, is NAGVMQNPRHLVRRRGQEARLRCSPMKGHSHVYWYRQLPEEGLKFMVYLQKENIIDESGMPKERFSAEFPKEGPSILRIQQVVRGDSAAYFCASSPRGREPSTDTQYFGPGTRLTVL.

The table lists this clonotype with a few counts. This chain links TRBV5-1 with TRBJ2-1, with a tentative D call TRBD1 (8 bases). This CDR3 comprises 16 residues. Germline CDR1 reads SGHRS; CDR2 reads YFSETQ. The V gene lost 0 bases and the J gene lost 5 bases, with 15 bases spanning the gap. CDR3 loop: CASSLVPQGGDNEQFF. The CDR3 region has the DNA TGCGCCAGCAGCTTGGTCCCACAGGGGGGGGACAATGAGCAGTTCTTC. The whole variable domain, remainder taken from reference TRBV5-1 and TRBJ2-1, is KAGVTQTPRYLIKTRGQQVTLSCSPISGHRSVSWYQQTPGQGLQFLFEYFSETQRNKGNFPGRFSGRQFSNSRSEMNVSTLELGDSALYLCASSLVPQGGDNEQFFGPGTRLTVL.

This clonotype was counted between two and nine times. The CDR3 sequence is CASSYRAGLAGRSSYNEQFF. CDR3 DNA sequence: TGTGCCAGTAGTTACAGAGCGGGACTAGCGGGAAGAAGCTCCTACAATGAGCAGTTCTTC. This chain uses TRBV19 with TRBJ2-1; TRBD2 matches 13 bases. V trimming: 5 bases; J trimming: 0 bases; junction bases outside the gene matches: 13. Germline-derived CDR1 and CDR2 are LNHDA and SQIVND (reference sequence). This CDR3 region has 20 residues.

This clonotype was seen ten or more times. The V call is TRBV10-3, the J call TRBJ1-2, with a weak D call TRBD1 (5 bases). Germline V gene data show CDR1 as ENHRY and CDR2 as SYGVKD. This CDR3 is 13 amino acids long. V lost 8 bases and J 7 bases, leaving 17 bases between the germline ends. CDR3 region: CAIGEGKERGYTF. The CDR3, as DNA: TGTGCCATCGGGGAGGGGAAAGAGCGTGGCTACACCTTC.

This clonotype was found many times. The chain couples TRBV28 to TRBJ1-3; no definite D call. Germline values: CDR1 MDHEN, CDR2 SYDVKM. The CDR3 totals 15 residues. With 6 bases removed from V and 0 bases from J, the gap between germline ends came to 12 bases. The CDR3 reads CASSQVGVSGNTIYF. The CDR3, as DNA: TGTGCCAGCAGCCAAGTTGGAGTCTCTGGAAACACCATATATTTT.

The table lists this clonotype with many counts. This chain uses TRBV5-1 with TRBJ1-5; tentatively, D is TRBD1 (6 bases). Germline V gene lookup returns CDR1 SGHRS and CDR2 YFSETQ. V was clipped by 0 bases and J by 9 bases, with 16 bases between them. The CDR3 loop spans 15 amino acids. The CDR3 loop is CASSLEGDGRAPQHF. The CDR3 bases are TGCGCCAGCAGCTTGGAGGGGGACGGAAGGGCGCCCCAGCATTTT.

The V and J genes are TRBV7-9 and TRBJ1-1, with D maybe TRBD1 (6 bases). The CDR3 length is 16 residues. Germline V gives CDR1 SEHNR, CDR2 FQNEAQ (reference sequence). V was cut by 5 bases and J by 3 bases, with 19 bases left in between. CDR3 protein: CASSPTGTPGDTEAFF. Here the CDR3 DNA reads TGTGCCAGCAGCCCTACCGGGACACCTGGCGACACTGAAGCTTTCTTT.

This clonotype was recorded many times. The chain combines TRBV20-1 with TRBJ2-3; possibly TRBD2 for D (5 bases). CDR3 length: 13 residues. V lost 6 bases and J 8 bases, leaving 18 bases between the germline ends. Germline loops: CDR1 DFQATT, CDR2 SNEGSKA (reference sequence). The CDR3 DNA follows: TGCAGTGCCACTAGAGGTCTGGGCGGTACGCAGTATTTT. Residues: CSATRGLGGTQYF.

This chain links TRBV20-1 with TRBJ2-5; possible D gene TRBD1, 6 bases. V was pared by 6 bases and J by 13 bases, with 21 bases between. Per germline, CDR1 DFQATT and CDR2 SNEGSKA (reference sequence). CDR3 length: 12 residues. Here the CDR3 reads CSARDRPLKWYF. The DNA of the CDR3 is TGCAGTGCCCGTGACAGGCCCTTAAAATGGTACTTC.